This TCR beta chain was sequenced during a study of shared clonotypes between healthy human individuals. CDR1 and CDR2 from the germline V gene are KGHSH and LQKENI. With 4 bases clipped from V and 1 base from J, the junction kept 1 base outside the gene matches. The CDR3 totals 15 residues. Note on this clone: Other nucleotide sequences from this sample produce the same CDR3.

Researchers partitioned CD4+ cells into CD45RA+ naive and CD45RA-negative memory subsets. Per sorted-subset replicate PCR, input was roughly 200 ng DNA, representing some 30,000 T cell genomes. Some clones are missing from TCRdb's copy, which holds only in-frame ones; the method was immunoSEQ multiplex PCR. Of millions of clones in the sample, 95% were seen once. The TCR originated in a man aged 18 to 29 in good health. Sequenced sample: naive CD4+ T cells sorted from blood. Subset meaning: CD45RA+ positively selected. The chain has TRBV18 and TRBJ2-1, with 10 bases lining up with TRBD2. The DNA of the CDR3 is TGTGCCAGCTCACGGACTAGCGGTTCCTACAATGAGCAGTTCTTC. Encoded protein: CASSRTSGSYNEQFF.